Following are 30 T cell receptor beta chains from one sample sequenced in a study of T cells after yellow fever vaccination. A single record per CDR3 protein comes from TCRdb applying MiXCR to the 5' RACE reads. The sample carries 300,000 to 350,000 distinct CDR3 sequences, roughly 4.3% recorded once. Sequencing used PBMCs, obtained 15 days after the yellow fever booster vaccination. All receptors derive from a man aged 18-30 years who received the YFV17D yellow fever vaccine.

This clonotype was observed many times. The chain has TRBV7-2 and TRBJ2-1; 8 bases map to TRBD1. There are 14 residues in the CDR3. V gave up 5 bases and J gave up 7 bases; unmatched junction bases: 7. Germline values: CDR1 SGHTA, CDR2 FQGNSA. The CDR3, as DNA: TGTGCCAGCAGCCCGGACAGGGCCGGGAATGAGCAGTTCTTC. It encodes CASSPDRAGNEQFF. The full variable domain, completed using reference TRBV7-2 and TRBJ2-1, is GAGVSQSPSNKVTEKGKDVELRCDPISGHTALYWYRQSLGQGLEFLIYFQGNSAPDKSGLPSDRFSAERTGGSVSTLTIQRTQQEDSAVYLCASSPDRAGNEQFFGPGTRLTVL.

J is TRBJ2-1 and V is TRBV5-1; 9 bases are shared with TRBD1. The CDR3 runs 16 residues. The V and J ends lost 4 bases and 1 base, in that order; junction bases with no gene match: 6. Germline values: CDR1 SGHRS, CDR2 YFSETQ. The chain's CDR3 is CASSPRQGGSYNEQFF. The CDR3 DNA reads as TGCGCCAGCAGCCCGCGACAGGGGGGGTCCTACAATGAGCAGTTCTTC.

This clonotype was found many times. The chain has TRBV27 and TRBJ2-2, with a possible D match to TRBD1 (6 bases). Trimming pared 2 bases from V and 5 bases from J, leaving 12 bases between. Germline V lookup: CDR1 MNHEY, CDR2 SMNVEV (reference sequence). The CDR3 extends over 15 amino acids. The CDR3 coding sequence is TGTGCCAGCAGTTTAGATGTCAGGGGAACCGGGGAGCTGTTTTTT. It encodes CASSLDVRGTGELFF.

This clonotype was detected only a few times. The rearrangement links TRBV3-1 to TRBJ1-2; 8 positions match TRBD1. Germline assignment: CDR1 LGHDT and CDR2 YNNKEL (reference sequence). J lost 3 bases, V lost 0 bases, and 0 bases had no gene match. The CDR3 is 14 amino acids. Written as DNA, the CDR3 is TGTGCCAGCAGCCAAGAGACAGGGGACTATGGCTACACCTTC. Its protein is CASSQETGDYGYTF.

The sample holds a few counts of this clonotype. The rearrangement uses TRBV30 and TRBJ1-5; D not resolved. The CDR3 is 13 residues long. Trimming removed 1 base at V and 5 bases at J, with 9 bases between. CDR1 GTSNPN and CDR2 SVGIG come from the germline V gene (reference sequence). DNA for the CDR3: TGTGCCTGGAGTGGGCAGGACCATCAGCCCCAGCATTTT. This codes for CAWSGQDHQPQHF.

This clonotype showed up just a few times. This chain uses TRBV7-2 with TRBJ2-5; D is ambiguous. Germline V gene data show CDR1 as SGHTA and CDR2 as FQGNSA. The CDR3 spans 14 residues. The ends were cut back, 0 bases at V and 1 base at J, with 6 bases in the middle. For the CDR3, the DNA is TGTGCCAGCAGCTTAGCACACTTCCAAGAGACCCAGTACTTC. Protein: CASSLAHFQETQYF. Drawing the rest from reference TRBV7-2 and TRBJ2-5, the complete variable domain is GAGVSQSPSNKVTEKGKDVELRCDPISGHTALYWYRQSLGQGLEFLIYFQGNSAPDKSGLPSDRFSAERTGGSVSTLTIQRTQQEDSAVYLCASSLAHFQETQYFGPGTRLLVL.

The rearrangement joins TRBV7-9 to TRBJ2-7; D not resolved. In germline, CDR1 is SEHNR, CDR2 FQNEAQ (reference sequence). This CDR3 region has 16 residues. V was shortened by 1 base and J by 0 bases, with 13 bases between the two germline ends. This CDR3 is CASSLGPRASSYEQYF. CDR3 DNA sequence: TGTGCCAGCAGCTTAGGCCCAAGGGCGAGCTCCTACGAGCAGTACTTC.

V and J are TRBV6-5 and TRBJ2-1; D is undetermined. The CDR3 is 15 amino acids. The germline V gene encodes CDR1 MNHEY and CDR2 SVGAGI. The V gene lost 2 bases and the J gene lost 2 bases, with 10 bases spanning the gap. CDR3 sequence: CASSYDGDPYNEQFF. CDR3 in DNA: TGTGCCAGCAGTTACGACGGTGACCCCTACAATGAGCAGTTCTTC.

This clonotype was observed many times. The rearrangement links TRBV6-5 to TRBJ2-2, with TRBD2 identical over 9 bases. The CDR3 extends over 16 amino acids. V lost 5 bases to trimming and J lost 4 bases; unmatched junction nucleotides: 8. Germline V gene lookup returns CDR1 MNHEY and CDR2 SVGAGI. CDR3 nucleotide sequence: TGTGCCAGCAGTACCGCTAGCGGGGTTAGCACCGGGGAGCTGTTTTTT. As protein: CASSTASGVSTGELFF.

This clonotype appeared many times. The rearrangement uses TRBV11-2 and TRBJ1-4; D is perhaps TRBD1 (6 bases). The germline V gene encodes CDR1 SGHAT and CDR2 FQNNGV. The CDR3 loop spans 13 amino acids. V was clipped by 4 bases and J by 6 bases, with 9 bases between them. The CDR3 sequence: CASSYRTDEKLFF. The CDR3 bases are TGTGCCAGCAGCTACCGGACAGATGAAAAACTGTTTTTT.

The table lists this clonotype with a few counts. The V gene is TRBV6-2 or TRBV6-3, the J gene TRBJ1-2, with a possible D match to TRBD1 (6 bases). The ends were cut back, 7 bases at V and 6 bases at J, with 18 bases in the middle. CDR1 and CDR2 from the germline V gene are MNHEY and SVGEGT. This CDR3 is 14 amino acids long. The CDR3 sequence is CASKGRGTMDGYTF. The CDR3 nucleotides read TGTGCCAGCAAGGGCAGGGGAACTATGGATGGCTACACCTTC.

This clonotype was detected many times. The chain has TRBV15 and TRBJ2-1; D possibly corresponds to TRBD1 (6 bases). This CDR3 region has 14 residues. Per the germline V gene, CDR1 is LNHNV and CDR2 is YYDKDF (reference sequence). Trimming took 0 bases from V and 7 from J, leaving 10 bases between them. The CDR3 sequence is CATSRDLGGNEQFF. In DNA, the CDR3 is TGTGCCACCAGCAGAGATTTAGGGGGTAATGAGCAGTTCTTC.

This clonotype was seen a handful of times. This chain links TRBV12-3 or TRBV12-4 with TRBJ2-1, with D perhaps assigned TRBD1 or TRBD2 (5 bases each). The CDR3 extends over 13 amino acids. Trimming took 8 bases from V and 6 from J, leaving 14 bases between them. The CDR3 region is CASAFRDGNEQFF. DNA of the CDR3: TGTGCCAGCGCATTCCGGGACGGCAATGAGCAGTTCTTC.

At least ten counts were recorded for this clonotype. The chain joins TRBV7-2 to TRBJ2-7, with 7 bases that match TRBD1. CDR3 size: 14 residues. Germline CDR1 and CDR2: SGHTA and FQGNSA. With V trimmed by 4 bases and J by 4 bases, 7 bases remained unmatched. DNA for the CDR3: TGTGCCAGCAGCTGGGGGACAGACTCATACGAGCAGTACTTC. It translates to CASSWGTDSYEQYF.

Many counts were recorded for this clonotype. The chain uses TRBV12-3 or TRBV12-4 and TRBJ1-1; no reliable D call. The V and J ends lost 1 base and 5 bases respectively, with 8 bases between them. The CDR3 runs 13 residues. The CDR3 loop is CASSLVPITEAFF. The CDR3, as DNA: TGTGCCAGCAGTTTAGTCCCGATTACTGAAGCTTTCTTT.

The table lists this clonotype with many counts. The chain links TRBV6-1 to TRBJ2-3, with D unclear. Per the germline V gene, CDR1 is MNHNS and CDR2 is SASEGT. CDR3 size: 16 residues. Trimming left V 4 bases short and J 5 bases short, with 19 bases between. The CDR3 nucleotides read TGTGCCAGCAGTGTGGGCGCGACTTCCATCGGAGATACGCAGTATTTT. The encoded protein is CASSVGATSIGDTQYF.

This clonotype was seen repeatedly, ten times or more. The chain is built from TRBV13 and TRBJ1-1; tentative D call: TRBD1 (5 bases). Germline lookup yields CDR1 PRHDT and CDR2 FYEKMQ (reference sequence). The CDR3 extends over 15 amino acids. V was trimmed by 4 bases and J by 4 bases, leaving 16 bases between them. The CDR3 region is CASSWGRGWATEAFF. The CDR3 DNA reads as TGTGCCAGCAGCTGGGGAAGGGGTTGGGCCACTGAAGCTTTCTTT.

This clonotype was detected ten times or more. The chain has TRBV10-3 and TRBJ1-4; D may be TRBD1 (5 bases). V shed 6 bases and J shed 8 bases, with 13 bases lying between them. The CDR3 is made up of 13 amino acids. Germline CDR1 and CDR2: ENHRY and SYGVKD. The CDR3 bases are TGTGCCATCAGCGCGGGGACGGGAGAAAAACTGTTTTTT. Protein sequence: CAISAGTGEKLFF.

The chain couples TRBV4-1 to TRBJ2-1; D could derive from TRBD1 or TRBD2 (5 bases each). V lost 2 bases and J 6 bases, leaving 14 bases between the germline ends. Germline V gene data show CDR1 as MGHRA and CDR2 as YSYEKL. The CDR3 sequence is 15 residues long. The CDR3 DNA is TGCGCCAGCAGCCAACCCGGCGAGGGGTCCAATGAGCAGTTCTTC. Translated: CASSQPGEGSNEQFF.

The chain employs TRBV18 and TRBJ1-2; the D gene is possibly TRBD1 (5 bases). Between the trimmed V and J ends, which lost 2 bases and 6 bases, there was a span of 13 bases. CDR1 and CDR2 from the germline V gene are KGHSH and LQKENI. The length of the CDR3 is 14 residues. The CDR3 DNA is TGTGCCAGCTCACCAACCCCAGGGACGGATGGCTACACCTTC. Translation: CASSPTPGTDGYTF.

This clonotype was counted many times. The chain carries TRBV12-3 or TRBV12-4 and TRBJ2-3, with TRBD1 identical over 7 bases. The CDR3 spans 16 residues. V trimming: 7 bases; J trimming: 0 bases; junction bases outside the gene matches: 10. As DNA, the CDR3 is TGTGCCAGCACCACTGGACAGGTTTCTAGCACAGATACGCAGTATTTT. As protein: CASTTGQVSSTDTQYF.

Ten or more counts support this clonotype. The V call is TRBV6-5, the J call TRBJ2-5; 8 bases are a match to TRBD1. This CDR3 comprises 14 residues. V was clipped by 5 bases and J by 4 bases; unmatched bases: 6. Germline CDR1 is MNHEY and CDR2 is SVGAGI. The CDR3 sequence is CASSPTGVGETQYF. CDR3 sequence (DNA): TGTGCCAGCAGTCCGACAGGGGTAGGAGAGACCCAGTACTTC.

This clonotype came up many times. J is TRBJ2-7 and V is TRBV12-3 or TRBV12-4, with 9 bases lining up with TRBD1. The junction had 5 bases not matched to a gene; V was cut back by 7 bases and J by 1 base. The CDR3 loop spans 14 amino acids. The CDR3 DNA sequence: TGTGCCAGCACCCCTGGGACAGGGTCCTACGAGCAGTACTTC. This sequence encodes CASTPGTGSYEQYF.

Ten or more counts support this clonotype. The rearrangement joins TRBV7-2 to TRBJ1-3, with D possibly matching TRBD1 (6 bases). V was trimmed by 5 bases and J by 0 bases, leaving 11 bases between them. There are 15 residues in the CDR3. Germline V gene lookup returns CDR1 SGHTA and CDR2 FQGNSA. CDR3: CASSKGQPSGNTIYF. The CDR3, as DNA: TGTGCCAGCAGCAAAGGACAGCCCTCTGGAAACACCATATATTTT.

The sample holds a few counts of this clonotype. The V gene is TRBV20-1, the J gene TRBJ1-2, with 11 positions matching TRBD1. The J segment lost 6 bases and the V segment lost 4 bases, leaving 7 bases of the junction unmatched. This CDR3 has 14 amino acids. Germline CDR1 DFQATT, CDR2 SNEGSKA (reference sequence). CDR3 nucleotides: TGCAGTGCTACTATCGGACAGGGGGCACATGGCTACACCTTC. As protein: CSATIGQGAHGYTF.

This clonotype was seen ten or more times. The chain recombines TRBV4-3 with TRBJ1-1, with no clear D. The germline V gene has CDR1 LGHNA and CDR2 YSLEER. The CDR3 has 13 residues. Trimming stripped 0 bases from V and 11 bases from J, with 13 bases between. CDR3 coding DNA: TGCGCCAGCAGCCAAGAGTCCCCGGTAGTTGCTTTCTTT. Translating gives CASSQESPVVAFF.

The chain joins TRBV2 to TRBJ2-7, with TRBD1 matching over 9 bases. Germline CDR1 SNHLY, CDR2 FYNNEI. With V trimmed by 8 bases and J by 2 bases, 7 bases remained unmatched. CDR3 length: 14 amino acids. The DNA of the CDR3 is TGTGCCAGCTCGGTGGACAGGGGAGCCTACGAGCAGTACTTC. Residues: CASSVDRGAYEQYF.

The J gene is TRBJ2-7, the V gene TRBV6-5; TRBD2 aligns across 13 bases. The CDR3 contains 17 residues. The germline V gene has CDR1 MNHEY and CDR2 SVGAGI. Trimming cost V 2 bases and J 0 bases; bases outside gene matches: 4. CDR3 coding DNA: TGTGCCAGCAGTTACCCAACTAGCGGGGGGGTCTCCTACGAGCAGTACTTC. This codes for CASSYPTSGGVSYEQYF.

This clonotype was found many times. The V and J genes are TRBV11-3 and TRBJ1-1; the D gene is possibly TRBD1 (5 bases). Germline V lookup: CDR1 SGHNT, CDR2 YENEEA. The V gene lost 4 bases and the J gene lost 8 bases, with 11 bases spanning the gap. This CDR3 comprises 12 residues. CDR3 DNA: TGTGCCAGCAGCTCCGACGGGGGAGAAGCTTTCTTT. Amino acids: CASSSDGGEAFF.

This sequence joins TRBV10-3 and TRBJ2-3; 9 bases map to TRBD2. The CDR3 is made up of 15 amino acids. V lost 4 bases and J lost 6; bases outside the gene matches: 8. Germline CDR1 is ENHRY and CDR2 is SYGVKD. For the CDR3, the DNA is TGTGCCATCAGTGGCACGCGGGGGGGCCTGGATACGCAGTATTTT. Encoded protein: CAISGTRGGLDTQYF.